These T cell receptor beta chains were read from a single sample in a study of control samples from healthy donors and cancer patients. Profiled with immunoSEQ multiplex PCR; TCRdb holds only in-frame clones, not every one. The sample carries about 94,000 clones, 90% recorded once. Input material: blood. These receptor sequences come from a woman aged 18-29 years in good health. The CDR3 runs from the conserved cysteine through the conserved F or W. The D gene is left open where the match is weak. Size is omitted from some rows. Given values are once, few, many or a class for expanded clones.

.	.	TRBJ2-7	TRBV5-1	TGCGCCAGCAGCTTTTCAGGGCCCCCAAGTTCCTACGAGCAGTACTTC	CASSFSGPPSSYEQYF
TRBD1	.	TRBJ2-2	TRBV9	TGTGCCAGCAGCGTCACCGGGACAGAAGGCACCGGGGAGCTGTTTTTT	CASSVTGTEGTGELFF
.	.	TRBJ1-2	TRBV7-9	TGTGCCAGCAGCGAGGACAGCCCTGGCTACACCTTC	CASSEDSPGYTF
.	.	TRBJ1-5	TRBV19	TGTGCCAGTAGTATTAATTTTCAGCCCCAGCATTTT	CASSINFQPQHF
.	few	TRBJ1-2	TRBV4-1	TGCGCCAGCAGCCAAACCGGGGAGGGCATAATCTATGGCTACACCTTC	CASSQTGEGIIYGYTF
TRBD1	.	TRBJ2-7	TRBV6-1	TGTGCCAGCAGTGAAGCGCTGCAGGGGGTAAGGCAGTACTTC	CASSEALQGVRQYF
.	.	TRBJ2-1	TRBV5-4	TGTGCCAGCAGCCCAGATTCGACAGAAAGTGAGCAGTTCTTC	CASSPDSTESEQFF
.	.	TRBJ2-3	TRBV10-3	TGTGCCATCTCGGCCGCGACAGATGGAGATACGCAGTATTTT	CAISAATDGDTQYF
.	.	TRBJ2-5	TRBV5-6	TGTGCCAGCAGCTTGGATAGGGGGGCTGGGGAGACCCAGTACTTC	CASSLDRGAGETQYF
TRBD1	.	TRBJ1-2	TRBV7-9	TGTGCCAGCAGCTCGCCCCTCCCCCGGGAGGGACAGGGGCTCTATGGCTACACCTTC	CASSSPLPREGQGLYGYTF
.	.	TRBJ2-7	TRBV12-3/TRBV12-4	TGTGCCAGCAGTTTGGTAATCGGCTACGAGCAGTACTTC	CASSLVIGYEQYF
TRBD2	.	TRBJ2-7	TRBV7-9	TGTGCCAGCAGCACGACTAGCGGGGTTGGCCAGTACTTC	CASSTTSGVGQYF
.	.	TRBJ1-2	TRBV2	TGTGCCAGCAGTGAAAGTCGAGGACACAACTATGGCTACACCTTC	CASSESRGHNYGYTF
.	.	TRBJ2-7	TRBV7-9	TGTGCCAGCAGCTCCGACACAAAGTACGAGCAGTACTTC	CASSSDTKYEQYF
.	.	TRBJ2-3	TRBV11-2	TGTGCCAGCAGCCTCGTCGCGGGACGAAGCACAGATACGCAGTATTTT	CASSLVAGRSTDTQYF
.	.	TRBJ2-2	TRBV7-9	TGTGCCAGCAGCTTAGGGCAGATGAACACCGGGGAGCTGTTTTTT	CASSLGQMNTGELFF
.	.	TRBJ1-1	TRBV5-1	TGCGCCAGCAGCTGGGAAGGACTAGACACTGAAGCTTTCTTT	CASSWEGLDTEAFF
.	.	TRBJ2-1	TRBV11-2	TGTGCCAGCAGCTACCGACTAGAACCTAATGCGCAGTTCTTC	CASSYRLEPNAQFF
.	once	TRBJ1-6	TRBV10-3	TGTGCCATCAGTGTTGGCCAGGGACCCCATTCACCCCTCCACTTT	CAISVGQGPHSPLHF
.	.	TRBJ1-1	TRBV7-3	TGTGCCAGCAGCCCCTCCCAGCGAACCGAAGCTTTCTTT	CASSPSQRTEAFF
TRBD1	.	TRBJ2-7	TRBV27	TGTGCCAGCAGTTTGGGGCCGACAGGGTCCTACGAGCAGTACTTC	CASSLGPTGSYEQYF
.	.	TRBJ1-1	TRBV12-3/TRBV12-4	TGTGCCAGCAGTTTAGGGAGTGGGACTGAAGCTTTCTTT	CASSLGSGTEAFF
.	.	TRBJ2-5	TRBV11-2	TGTGCCAGCAGCTCATCTCTTTCTGGGGCGCAAGAGACCCAGTACTTC	CASSSSLSGAQETQYF
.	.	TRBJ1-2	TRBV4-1	TGCGCCAGCAGCCAACCTGGGGGCTACACCTTC	CASSQPGGYTF
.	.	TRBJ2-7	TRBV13	TGTGCCAGCACCAACAGAATGGGCCACTACGAGCAGTACTTC	CASTNRMGHYEQYF
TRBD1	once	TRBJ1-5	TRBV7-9	TGTGCCAGCAGCTTGGGTCAGGGGGTTCATCAGCCCCAGCATTTT	CASSLGQGVHQPQHF
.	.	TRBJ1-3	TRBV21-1	TGTGCCAGCATGGGGGGGTCCCGAAGCTCTGGAAACACCATATATTTT	CASMGGSRSSGNTIYF
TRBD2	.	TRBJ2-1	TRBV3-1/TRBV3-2	TGTGCCAGCAGCCAGCATAGCGGGGGGCCCTACAATGAGCAGTTCTTC	CASSQHSGGPYNEQFF
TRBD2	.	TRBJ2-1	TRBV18	TGTGCCAGCTCACCGTCGCTAGCGGGGGGTGGCGGCAATGAGCAGTTCTTC	CASSPSLAGGGGNEQFF
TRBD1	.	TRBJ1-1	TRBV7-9	TGTGCCAGCAGCTTAGAGAAGGGACAGGGGAACACTGAAGCTTTCTTT	CASSLEKGQGNTEAFF
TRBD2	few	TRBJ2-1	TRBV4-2	TGTGCCAGCAGCCAAGATACTAGCGGGGGTTACAATGAGCAGTTCTTC	CASSQDTSGGYNEQFF
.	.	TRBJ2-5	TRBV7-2	TGTGCCAGCAGCTCATACTACAGTTCAGAGACCCAGTACTTC	CASSSYYSSETQYF
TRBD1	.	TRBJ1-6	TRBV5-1	TGCGCCAGCAGCCCCACCTGGACAGGGGTTTATAATTCACCCCTCCACTTT	CASSPTWTGVYNSPLHF
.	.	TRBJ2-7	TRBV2	TGTGCCTGTCAACCGGGTCGAGGCTACGAGCAGTACTTC	CACQPGRGYEQYF
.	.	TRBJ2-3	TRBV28	TGTGCCAGCAGTTTCCTCGGGGGATTGAATACGCAGTATTTT	CASSFLGGLNTQYF
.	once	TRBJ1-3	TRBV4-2	TGTGCCAGCAGCCAAGACAGCCTTCACGCCAGCGGTGGAAACACCATATATTTT	CASSQDSLHASGGNTIYF
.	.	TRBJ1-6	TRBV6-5	TGTGCCAGCAGTTACAACGGGGTGGGGAGCTCACCCCTCCACTTT	CASSYNGVGSSPLHF
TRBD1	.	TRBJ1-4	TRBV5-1	TGCGCCAGCAGCTTAGCCGGGACAGGGTCAAAGGCGGGGGATGAAAAACTGTTTTTT	CASSLAGTGSKAGDEKLFF
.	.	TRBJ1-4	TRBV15	TGTGCCACCAGCAGAGATATGGGGGGCGGTGAAAAACTGTTTTTT	CATSRDMGGGEKLFF
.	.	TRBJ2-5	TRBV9	TGTGCCAGCAGCCAGTCTGGGGGAGGCTTACAAGAGACCCAGTACTTC	CASSQSGGGLQETQYF
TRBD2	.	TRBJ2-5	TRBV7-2	TGTGCCAGCAGCTCCTGGCCGGGGGGAGACGAGACCCAGTACTTC	CASSSWPGGDETQYF
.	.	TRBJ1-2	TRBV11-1	TGTGCCAGCAGCTTGGGGACGGAGAACGGGTATGGCTACACCTTC	CASSLGTENGYGYTF
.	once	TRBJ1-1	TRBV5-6	TGTGCCAGCAGCTTGACACTGAACACTGAAGCTTTCTTT	CASSLTLNTEAFF
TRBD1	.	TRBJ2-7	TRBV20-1	TGCAGTGCCGACAGGGATAACGAGCAGTACTTC	CSADRDNEQYF
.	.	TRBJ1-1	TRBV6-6	TGTGCCAGCTGCCGTGACAGGTCGAACACTGAAGCTTTCTTT	CASCRDRSNTEAFF
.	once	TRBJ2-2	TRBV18	TGTGCCAGCTCACCACGCACAGGAAACACCGGGGAGCTGTTTTTT	CASSPRTGNTGELFF
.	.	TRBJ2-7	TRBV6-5	TGTGCCAGCGCGTCCCAGGGACCCCTCGAGCAGTACTTC	CASASQGPLEQYF